The 9 T cell receptor beta chains reported below all come from one sample, sequenced in a study of control samples from healthy donors and cancer patients. TCRdb's copy holds only in-frame clones and misses some; the assay was immunoSEQ multiplex PCR. The sample has 200,000 or so clones, over 90% seen once. What was sequenced was blood. These receptor sequences come from a man aged 45-65 years in good health.

CDR3: CATSDSGGRETQYF. The DNA of the CDR3 is TGTGCCACCAGTGATTCCGGGGGTCGGGAGACCCAGTACTTC. The V gene is TRBV24-1, the J gene TRBJ2-5; TRBD2 might be the D (6 bases). Trimming left V 2 bases short and J 5 bases short, with 11 bases between. This CDR3 has 14 amino acids. CDR1 is KGHDR, CDR2 SFDVKD, per germline.

This chain uses TRBV5-1 with TRBJ1-4, with D perhaps matching TRBD1 (6 bases). CDR3 length: 15 residues. V lost 0 bases and J 4 bases, leaving 10 bases between the germline ends. Germline V gives CDR1 SGHRS, CDR2 YFSETQ. CDR3 DNA sequence: TGCGCCAGCAGCTTGGGACAGGTCGGTAATGAAAAACTGTTTTTT. It encodes CASSLGQVGNEKLFF.

V gene TRBV12-3 or TRBV12-4 combines with J gene TRBJ2-7, with D unclear. The CDR3 is 12 residues long. V dropped 3 bases and J dropped 3 bases, with 6 bases sitting between them. CDR3 in amino acids: CASSLRNYEQYF. The CDR3 bases are TGTGCCAGCAGTTTGCGGAACTACGAGCAGTACTTC.

This chain joins TRBV20-1 and TRBJ1-1; D remains unclear. The germline CDR1 and CDR2 sequences are DFQATT and SNEGSKA (reference sequence). CDR3 length equals 10 residues. V lost 6 bases, J lost 12 bases, and 14 bases lay in between. Here the CDR3 reads CSATTPGSFF. As DNA, the CDR3 is TGCAGTGCCACGACACCGGGATCTTTCTTT.

The count of this clone is one. No conserved phenylalanine or tryptophan ends this CDR3, so it is likely a read error. Because the CDR3's place on the DNA is in doubt, the DNA is left out and the CDR3 is given as listed by TCRdb. V usage is TRBV6-5 and J usage is TRBJ1-2. Both ends counted, the CDR3 spans 12 residues. The germline V gene has CDR1 MNHEY and CDR2 SVGAGI. The CDR3 loop reads CASSPGPTINYP.

The table lists this clone with a count of one. V gene TRBV7-2 combines with J gene TRBJ2-3; D is unresolved. Germline V lookup: CDR1 SGHTA, CDR2 FQGNSA. This CDR3 comprises 15 residues. V lost 4 bases, J lost 4 bases, and 15 bases lay in between. In DNA form, the CDR3 reads TGTGCCAGCAGCTCACCAACCCCCCCGGCAGATACGCAGTATTTT. It specifies CASSSPTPPADTQYF.

The chain is built from TRBV6-5 and TRBJ2-5; D gene uncertain. Per germline, CDR1 MNHEY and CDR2 SVGAGI. Between the trimmed V and J ends, which lost 2 bases and 5 bases, there was a span of 12 bases. The CDR3 covers 14 residues. CDR3 sequence reads: CASSYADWGETQYF. The DNA for the CDR3 is TGTGCCAGCAGTTACGCCGACTGGGGTGAGACCCAGTACTTC.

The V and J genes are TRBV30 and TRBJ1-5; the D gene is possibly TRBD1 (6 bases). Trimming removed 3 bases from V and 0 bases from J, with 12 bases in between. The CDR3 covers 15 residues. Germline CDR1 is GTSNPN and CDR2 is SVGIG (reference sequence). CDR3 nucleotides: TGTGCCTGGAGCGACCCCAGGGGTAGCAATCAGCCCCAGCATTTT. This gives the protein CAWSDPRGSNQPQHF.

The gene calls are TRBV2 and TRBJ1-5, with D maybe TRBD1 (6 bases). Trimming pared 7 bases from V and 4 bases from J, leaving 17 bases between. CDR1 is SNHLY and CDR2 is FYNNEI in the germline V gene. This CDR3 has 15 residues. The CDR3 coding sequence is TGTGCCAGCACCCCGCGCGGGGGGCTGAATCAGCCCCAGCATTTT. Protein product: CASTPRGGLNQPQHF. The entire variable domain, with the rest obtained from reference TRBV2 and TRBJ1-5, is as follows: EPEVTQTPSHQVTQMGQEVILRCVPISNHLYFYWYRQILGQKVEFLVSFYNNEISEKSEIFDDQFSVERPDGSNFTLKIRSTKLEDSAMYFCASTPRGGLNQPQHFGDGTRLSIL.